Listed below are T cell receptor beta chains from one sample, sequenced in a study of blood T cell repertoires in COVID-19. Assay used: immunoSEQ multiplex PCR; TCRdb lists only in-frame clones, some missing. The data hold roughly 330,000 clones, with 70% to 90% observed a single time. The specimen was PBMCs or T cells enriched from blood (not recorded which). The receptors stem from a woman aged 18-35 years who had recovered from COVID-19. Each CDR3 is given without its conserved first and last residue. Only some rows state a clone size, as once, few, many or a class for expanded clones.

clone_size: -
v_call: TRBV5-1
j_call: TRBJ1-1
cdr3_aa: ASSLRGTEAF

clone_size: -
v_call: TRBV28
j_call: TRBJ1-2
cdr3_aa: ASSFLHYGYT

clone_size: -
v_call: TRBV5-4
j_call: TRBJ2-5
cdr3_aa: ASSLGLAGGQETQY

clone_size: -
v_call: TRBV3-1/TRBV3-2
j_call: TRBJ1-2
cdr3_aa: ASSQLDRGKDGYT

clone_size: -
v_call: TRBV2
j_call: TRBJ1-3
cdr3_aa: ASSVGTERNTIY

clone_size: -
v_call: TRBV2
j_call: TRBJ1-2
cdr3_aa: ASSSSDRVRT

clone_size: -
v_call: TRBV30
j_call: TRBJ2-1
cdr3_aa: AWKTTGTSGYNEQF

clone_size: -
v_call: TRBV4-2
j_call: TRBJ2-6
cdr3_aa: ASSQARGSGANVLT

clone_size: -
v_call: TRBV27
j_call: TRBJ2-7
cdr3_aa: ASTGTGNKEQY

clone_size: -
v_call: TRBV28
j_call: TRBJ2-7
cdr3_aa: ASSWGTIPYEQY

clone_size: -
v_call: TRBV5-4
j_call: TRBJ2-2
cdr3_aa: ASSPRQGASNTGELF

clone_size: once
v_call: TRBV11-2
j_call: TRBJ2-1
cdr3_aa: ASSFSGGAHNEQF

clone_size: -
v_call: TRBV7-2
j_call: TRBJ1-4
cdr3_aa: ASSSGQGFEKLF

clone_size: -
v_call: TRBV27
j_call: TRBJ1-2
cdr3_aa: ASSIQGATYGYT

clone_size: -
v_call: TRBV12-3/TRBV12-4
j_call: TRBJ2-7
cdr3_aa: ASSLNRVAEQY

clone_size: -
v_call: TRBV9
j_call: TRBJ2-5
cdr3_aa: ASSIRGAGSQETQY

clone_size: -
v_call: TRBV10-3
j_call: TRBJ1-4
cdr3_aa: AISGTGGYEKLF

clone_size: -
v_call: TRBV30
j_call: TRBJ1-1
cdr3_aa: AWSVLRAF

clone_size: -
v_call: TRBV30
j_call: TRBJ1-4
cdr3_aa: AWTQDRNEKLF

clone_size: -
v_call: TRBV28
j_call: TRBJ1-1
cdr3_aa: ASSLWRKDTEAF

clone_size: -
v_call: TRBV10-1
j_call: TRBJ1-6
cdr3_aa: ASTRAGKGRSYNSPLH

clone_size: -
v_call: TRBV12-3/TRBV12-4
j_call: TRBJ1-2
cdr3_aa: ASSPGQDYT

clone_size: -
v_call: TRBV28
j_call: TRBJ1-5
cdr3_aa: ASRARDRQYQPQH

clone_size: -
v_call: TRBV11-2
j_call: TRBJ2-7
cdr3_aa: ASSLGTGAEQY

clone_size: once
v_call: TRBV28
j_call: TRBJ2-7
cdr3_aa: ASSSSGLATYEQY

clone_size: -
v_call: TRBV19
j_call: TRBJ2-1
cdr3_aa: ASRLAGGRNEQF

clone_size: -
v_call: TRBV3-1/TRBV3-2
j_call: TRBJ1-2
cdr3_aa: ASSPETANYGYT

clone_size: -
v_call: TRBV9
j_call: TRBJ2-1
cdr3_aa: ASSVNSQGVTYNEQF

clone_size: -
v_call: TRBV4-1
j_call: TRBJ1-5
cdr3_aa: ASSRIRGQPQH

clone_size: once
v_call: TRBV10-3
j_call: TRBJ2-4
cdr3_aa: AISAELQGMNDIQY

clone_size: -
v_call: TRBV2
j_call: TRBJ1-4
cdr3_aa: ASSARTGSNEKLF

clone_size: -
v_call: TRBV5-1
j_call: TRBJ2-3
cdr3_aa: ASSLSESATDTQY

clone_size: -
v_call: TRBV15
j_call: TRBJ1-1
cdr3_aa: ATSRGGTGALNTEAF

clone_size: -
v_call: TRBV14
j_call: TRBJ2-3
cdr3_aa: ASSQGLRATDTQY

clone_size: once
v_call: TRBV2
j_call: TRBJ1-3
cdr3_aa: ASRLTGSSGNTIY

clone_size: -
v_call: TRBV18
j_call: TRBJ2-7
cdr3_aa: ASSPPGRGYEEQY

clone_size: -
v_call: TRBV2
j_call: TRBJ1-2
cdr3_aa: ASSLTGGYGYT

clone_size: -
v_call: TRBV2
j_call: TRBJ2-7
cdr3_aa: ASHGLAGIDEQY

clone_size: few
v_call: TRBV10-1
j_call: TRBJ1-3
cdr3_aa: AIGTGVVQPECTIY

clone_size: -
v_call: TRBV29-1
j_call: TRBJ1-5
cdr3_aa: SVSQGFYSNQPQH

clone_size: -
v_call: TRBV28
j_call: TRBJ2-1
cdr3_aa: ASSPSSGSGYNEQF

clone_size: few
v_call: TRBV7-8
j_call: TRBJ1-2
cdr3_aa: ASSLSTRTGGHGYT

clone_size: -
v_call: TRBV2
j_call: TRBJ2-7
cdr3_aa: ASSRQGGSYEQY

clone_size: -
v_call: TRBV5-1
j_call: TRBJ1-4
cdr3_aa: ASSSGTGDEKLF

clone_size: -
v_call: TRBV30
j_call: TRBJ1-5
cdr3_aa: AWSRAGDSNQPQH

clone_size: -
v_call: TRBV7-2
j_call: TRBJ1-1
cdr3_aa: ASSLFGWGQGRMNTEAF

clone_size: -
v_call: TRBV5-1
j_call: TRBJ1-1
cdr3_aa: ASTAAAGLNTEAF